A selection of T cell receptor beta chains follows, all from one sample in a study of blood T cell repertoires in COVID-19. Method: immunoSEQ multiplex PCR; TCRdb's copy keeps in-frame clones and lacks some. This repertoire shows a few hundred thousand clones, roughly 90% found once; its top ten account for around 1.9%. Source material: peripheral blood. The receptors originated from a woman aged 60-75 years with COVID-19, enrolled during active disease. Both conserved end residues are part of each CDR3. The D gene is left open where the match is weak. The size entry is marked missing in some rows and otherwise reads once, few, many or a size class.

abundance	v_gene	d_gene	j_gene	CDR3aa	CDR3nt
-	TRBV9	-	TRBJ1-5	CASSVGGQGTNQPQHF	TGTGCCAGCAGCGTTGGGGGCCAGGGGACCAATCAGCCCCAGCATTTT
-	TRBV6-5	-	TRBJ2-5	CASTPGGRGETQYF	TGTGCCAGCACCCCCGGAGGGCGTGGAGAGACCCAGTACTTC
-	TRBV11-3	-	TRBJ2-3	CASSSSADTQYF	TGTGCCAGCAGCAGTAGTGCTGATACGCAGTATTTT
-	TRBV7-2	TRBD1	TRBJ2-3	CASRRGGADTQYF	TGTGCCAGCAGACGAGGGGGCGCAGATACGCAGTATTTT
-	TRBV19	-	TRBJ1-5	CASRTGTTYEPQHF	TGTGCCAGTAGGACCGGGACAACTTACGAGCCCCAGCATTTT
-	TRBV2	TRBD2	TRBJ2-3	CASSLLAGTDTQYF	TGTGCCAGCAGTTTACTAGCGGGAACAGATACGCAGTATTTT
-	TRBV7-2	-	TRBJ1-1	CASSLTEHTEAFF	TGTGCCAGCAGCCTGACGGAGCACACTGAAGCTTTCTTT
once	TRBV2	TRBD1	TRBJ1-5	CASSATPGTGNQPQHF	TGTGCCAGCAGTGCAACGCCCGGGACAGGCAATCAGCCCCAGCATTTT
-	TRBV6-6	TRBD2	TRBJ2-7	CASSYERGIYEQYF	TGTGCCAGCAGTTACGAGCGGGGGATTTACGAGCAGTACTTC
-	TRBV7-2	TRBD1	TRBJ2-7	CASTLPGQGSYEQYF	TGTGCCAGCACCCTACCGGGACAGGGATCCTACGAGCAGTACTTC
-	TRBV19	TRBD1	TRBJ1-5	CASGQVVGNQPQHF	TGTGCCAGTGGACAGGTGGTCGGCAATCAGCCCCAGCATTTT
once	TRBV7-6	TRBD1	TRBJ1-5	CASSLGPLRQGTNQPQHF	TGTGCCAGCAGCTTGGGCCCTCTGAGACAGGGAACAAATCAGCCCCAGCATTTT
once	TRBV7-9	TRBD2	TRBJ2-3	CASSPLGGGGDTQYF	TGTGCCAGCAGCCCCCTGGGCGGGGGGGGAGATACGCAGTATTTT
-	TRBV9	-	TRBJ2-2	CASSVGLGGGELFF	TGTGCCAGCAGCGTAGGCCTAGGAGGCGGGGAGCTGTTTTTT
once	TRBV18	-	TRBJ1-5	CASSPLAGRNQPQHF	TGTGCCAGCTCACCGTTGGCAGGGCGCAATCAGCCCCAGCATTTT
few	TRBV6-5	-	TRBJ1-3	CASNDPRAGNTIYF	TGTGCCAGCAACGACCCCAGGGCTGGAAACACCATATATTTT
-	TRBV3-1/TRBV3-2	TRBD2	TRBJ2-1	CASCRGVNNEQFF	TGTGCCAGCTGCCGGGGGGTAAACAATGAGCAGTTCTTC
few	TRBV4-3	-	TRBJ1-2	CASSQRGHSYGYTF	TGCGCCAGCAGCCAACGAGGGCACTCCTATGGCTACACCTTC
-	TRBV9	TRBD1	TRBJ2-5	CASSPTGGLGQETQYF	TGTGCCAGCAGCCCCACAGGGGGCCTTGGGCAAGAGACCCAGTACTTC
few	TRBV2	-	TRBJ1-1	CASRPRGLNTEAFF	TGTGCCAGCAGGCCGCGCGGCCTGAACACTGAAGCTTTCTTT
-	TRBV19	-	TRBJ1-4	CASRAGEGSKEKLFF	TGTGCCAGTAGAGCCGGGGAGGGGTCCAAAGAAAAACTGTTTTTT
once	TRBV6-5	-	TRBJ1-2	CASSYTGIYYGYTF	TGTGCCAGCAGTTACACAGGGATTTACTATGGCTACACCTTC
-	TRBV9	TRBD1	TRBJ2-3	CASNLPGQGADTQYF	TGTGCCAGCAACCTACCGGGACAGGGGGCAGATACGCAGTATTTT
-	TRBV4-1	-	TRBJ1-1	CASSHLSGSTEAFF	TGCGCCAGCAGCCATCTTTCCGGGAGCACTGAAGCTTTCTTT
-	TRBV2	-	TRBJ1-1	CASSDVRGNTEAFF	TGTGCCAGCAGTGATGTTCGGGGGAACACTGAAGCTTTCTTT
-	TRBV3-1/TRBV3-2	TRBD2	TRBJ2-7	CASSQDEGLAANYEQYF	TGTGCCAGCAGCCAAGATGAGGGGCTAGCGGCGAACTACGAGCAGTACTTC
-	TRBV7-9	-	TRBJ2-1	CASSLMGSEQFF	TGTGCCAGCAGTCTTATGGGGAGTGAGCAGTTCTTC
-	TRBV4-3	TRBD1	TRBJ2-1	CASSQDPTGGLSYNEQFF	TGCGCCAGCAGCCAAGACCCGACAGGGGGTTTGTCCTACAATGAGCAGTTCTTC
-	TRBV2	TRBD1	TRBJ2-1	CASSSNRGNEQFF	TGTGCCAGCAGTTCTAACAGGGGAAATGAGCAGTTCTTC
-	TRBV7-2	-	TRBJ1-1	CASSLGQATEAFF	TGTGCCAGCAGCTTAGGACAAGCCACTGAAGCTTTCTTT
-	TRBV7-2	TRBD1	TRBJ2-5	CASSFGTAAFFETQYF	TGTGCCAGCAGCTTTGGGACAGCCGCTTTTTTTGAGACCCAGTACTTC
-	TRBV4-2	TRBD1	TRBJ1-2	CASSQGAGQGSIGYTF	TGTGCCAGCAGCCAAGGGGCAGGACAGGGTTCAATAGGCTACACCTTC
-	TRBV5-8	-	TRBJ2-2	CASSLVMGQGGTGELFF	TGTGCCAGCAGCTTGGTCATGGGGCAGGGGGGCACCGGGGAGCTGTTTTTT
-	TRBV3-1/TRBV3-2	TRBD1	TRBJ1-2	CASNYRRDRYYGYTF	TGTGCCAGCAACTACCGCCGGGACAGGTACTATGGCTACACCTTC
-	TRBV7-2	-	TRBJ1-6	CASRTESYNSPLHF	TGTGCCAGCAGGACAGAATCCTATAATTCACCCCTCCACTTT
-	TRBV10-3	-	TRBJ1-5	CAISEGPVGGGDQPQHF	TGTGCCATCAGTGAGGGCCCTGTGGGTGGGGGGGATCAGCCCCAGCATTTT
once	TRBV5-6	-	TRBJ2-5	CASSLQGGETQYF	TGTGCCAGCAGCTTGCAGGGAGGAGAGACCCAGTACTTC
-	TRBV6-1	-	TRBJ2-3	CASSDSGTLTDTQYF	TGTGCCAGCAGTGACAGCGGGACACTCACAGATACGCAGTATTTT
-	TRBV7-8	-	TRBJ2-7	CASSFSGGLLSYEQYF	TGTGCCAGCAGCTTCTCCGGGGGACTCCTCTCCTACGAGCAGTACTTC
-	TRBV7-2	TRBD1	TRBJ1-2	CASSPRQGSDGYTF	TGTGCCAGCAGCCCCAGACAGGGGTCCGATGGCTACACCTTC
once	TRBV6-2/TRBV6-3	TRBD1	TRBJ1-2	CASRPPGQGYGYTF	TGTGCCAGCAGACCTCCGGGACAGGGCTATGGCTACACCTTC
once	TRBV5-6	-	TRBJ1-6	CASSLFTDSPLHF	TGTGCCAGCAGCTTATTCACAGACTCACCCCTCCACTTT
-	TRBV11-2	TRBD1	TRBJ1-2	CASSFLQGENYGYTF	TGTGCCAGCAGCTTTCTTCAGGGGGAGAACTATGGCTACACCTTC
-	TRBV4-1	TRBD2	TRBJ2-1	CASSPGTSGAYEQFF	TGCGCCAGCAGCCCCGGGACTAGCGGGGCCTATGAGCAGTTCTTC
-	TRBV7-9	-	TRBJ2-1	CASSYRGENSYNEQFF	TGTGCCAGCAGCTACCGAGGAGAGAACTCCTACAATGAGCAGTTCTTC
-	TRBV5-1	TRBD2	TRBJ2-6	CASSVTSGPGANVLTF	TGCGCCAGCAGTGTAACTAGCGGACCTGGGGCCAACGTCCTGACTTTC
-	TRBV4-2	-	TRBJ1-2	CASSQDRVQDGYTF	TGTGCCAGCAGCCAAGACAGGGTTCAGGATGGCTACACCTTC
-	TRBV3-1/TRBV3-2	-	TRBJ1-2	CASSQVVGRNYGYTF	TGTGCCAGCAGCCAAGTCGTGGGCAGGAACTATGGCTACACCTTC
few	TRBV12-3/TRBV12-4	-	TRBJ1-5	CASSLGVQPQHF	TGTGCCAGCAGTCTGGGAGTTCAGCCCCAGCATTTT
-	TRBV9	-	TRBJ1-5	CASSEGQGSQPQHF	TGTGCCAGCAGCGAGGGGCAGGGGTCTCAGCCCCAGCATTTT
-	TRBV7-2	-	TRBJ1-5	CASSRDRYRNQPQHF	TGTGCCAGCAGCCGTGACAGGTACCGCAATCAGCCCCAGCATTTT
-	TRBV5-4	-	TRBJ1-2	CASSLGGGARNGYTF	TGTGCCAGCAGCTTGGGAGGGGGGGCGCGGAATGGCTACACCTTC
few	TRBV5-4	-	TRBJ1-1	CASSLGTVREAFF	TGTGCCAGCAGCTTGGGGACAGTACGAGAAGCTTTCTTT
-	TRBV7-9	-	TRBJ1-2	CASSFQRPFARPGIDGYTF	TGTGCCAGCAGCTTTCAACGTCCTTTCGCTCGCCCGGGGATCGACGGCTACACCTTC